This T cell receptor (beta chain) was observed in a study of T cells in Graves' hyperthyroidism and ophthalmopathy. Study information: Before any treatment, at initial diagnosis, peripheral blood was collected.

Amplified TCR beta CDR3 regions derived from RNA transcripts. First-round RT-PCR with HTBI primers amplified the TCR CDR3 region. TCRdb ran MiXCR on the multiplex PCR reads and lists one entry per CDR3 protein. The data contain about 400,000 distinct CDR3 sequences, about 15% of them seen just once; the ten biggest clones take up 32%. Diagnosis of hyperthyroidism was new in patients aged 18 to 65, and its duration was under 2 months. The table lists this clonotype with a few counts. Its antigen is unidentified. The CDR3 is made up of 16 amino acids. V lost 2 bases to trimming and J lost 4 bases, with 20 bases between them. The germline gives CDR1 SQVTM, CDR2 ANQGSEA. General study findings and limits: Model predictions of ophthalmopathy came a median approximately 6.8 months before onset.

The chain recombines TRBV29-1 with TRBJ1-2; TRBD1 is a possible D gene (5 bases). The sequencing sample was made of blood. This receptor was identified in a woman in her thirties with Graves' hyperthyroidism. CDR3 coding DNA: TGCAGCGTTGAACCCTTACTCGACAGCCGGGCCTATGGCTACACCTTC. Its translation is CSVEPLLDSRAYGYTF.